This T cell receptor beta chain was profiled in a study of blood T cell repertoires in COVID-19. Study background: Sites in the United States, Italy and Spain provided acute and convalescent COVID-19 samples. T cells, B-cell-depleted T cells, or PBMCs provided the cDNA or gDNA that served as material.

There are 17 residues in the CDR3. Germline V gives CDR1 SGHTA, CDR2 FQGNSA. The ends were cut back, 2 bases at V and 1 base at J, with 17 bases in the middle. Per the original methods: Amplification of reference gene primers was used by the study to estimate nucleated cell counts. Sequencing was performed with immunoSEQ multiplex PCR; in TCRdb, only in-frame clones are kept and a portion is missing. From that table come the V and J calls and clone size; the DNA was used to work out D and trimming. The sample includes about 120,000 clones, around 87% of them seen just once. The clonotype originates from a woman aged 50 to 60 with acute or convalescent COVID-19. The sample was peripheral blood. The J gene is TRBJ2-5, the V gene TRBV7-2; D is possibly TRBD2 (5 bases). CDR3 DNA sequence: TGTGCCAGCAGCTTACTTGGAGGTCAGTTAATCCAAGAGACCCAGTACTTC. Translation gives CASSLLGGQLIQETQYF.